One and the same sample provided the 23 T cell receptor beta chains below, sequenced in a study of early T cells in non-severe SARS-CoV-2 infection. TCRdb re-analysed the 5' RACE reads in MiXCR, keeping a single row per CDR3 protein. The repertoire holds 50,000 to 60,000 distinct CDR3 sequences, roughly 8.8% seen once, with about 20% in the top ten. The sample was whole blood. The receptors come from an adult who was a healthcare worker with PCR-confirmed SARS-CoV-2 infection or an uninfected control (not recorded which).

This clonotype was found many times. The CDR3 is CASSQEGGQGGKLFF. The CDR3 DNA follows: TGTGCCAGCAGCCAAGAAGGAGGACAGGGCGGAAAACTGTTTTTT. The chain is built from TRBV4-2 and TRBJ1-4; 8 bases agree with TRBD1. V was clipped by 0 bases and J by 10 bases; unmatched bases: 7. The CDR3 is 15 amino acids. CDR1 is LGHNA and CDR2 is YNFKEQ in the germline V gene.

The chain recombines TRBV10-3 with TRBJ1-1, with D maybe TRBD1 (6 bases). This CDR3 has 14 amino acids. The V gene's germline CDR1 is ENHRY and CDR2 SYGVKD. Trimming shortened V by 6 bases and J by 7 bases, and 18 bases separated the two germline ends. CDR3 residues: CAIRTLTGGREAFF. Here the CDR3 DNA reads TGTGCCATCAGAACACTGACAGGCGGCCGTGAAGCTTTCTTT.

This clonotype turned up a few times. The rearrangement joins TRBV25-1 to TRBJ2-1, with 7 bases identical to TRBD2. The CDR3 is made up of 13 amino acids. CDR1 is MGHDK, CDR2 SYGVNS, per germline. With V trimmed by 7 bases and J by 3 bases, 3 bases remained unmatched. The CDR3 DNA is TGTGCCAGCACTAGCGGAGGCTACAATGAGCAGTTCTTC. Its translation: CASTSGGYNEQFF. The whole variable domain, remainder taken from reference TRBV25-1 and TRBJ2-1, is EADIYQTPRYLVIGTGKKITLECSQTMGHDKMYWYQQDPGMELHLIHYSYGVNSTEKGDLSSESTVSRIRTEHFPLTLESARPSHTSQYLCASTSGGYNEQFFGPGTRLTVL.

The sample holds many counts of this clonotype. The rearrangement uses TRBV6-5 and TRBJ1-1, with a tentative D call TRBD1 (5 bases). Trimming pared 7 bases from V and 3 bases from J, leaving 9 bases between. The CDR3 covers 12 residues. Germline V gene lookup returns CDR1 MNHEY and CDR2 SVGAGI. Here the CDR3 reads CASNRGDTEAFF. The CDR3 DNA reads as TGTGCCAGCAATCGGGGGGACACTGAAGCTTTCTTT.

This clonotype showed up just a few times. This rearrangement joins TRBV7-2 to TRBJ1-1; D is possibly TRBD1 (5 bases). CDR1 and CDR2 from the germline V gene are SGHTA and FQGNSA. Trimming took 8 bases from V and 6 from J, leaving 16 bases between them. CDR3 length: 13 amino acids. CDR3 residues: CASGKRQSAEAFF. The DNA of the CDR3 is TGTGCCAGCGGAAAACGACAGTCCGCTGAAGCTTTCTTT.

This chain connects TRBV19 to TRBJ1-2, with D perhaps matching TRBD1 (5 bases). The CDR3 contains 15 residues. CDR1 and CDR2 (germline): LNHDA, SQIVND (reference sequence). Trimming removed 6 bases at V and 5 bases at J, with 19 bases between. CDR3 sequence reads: CASSRTRLGPYGYTF. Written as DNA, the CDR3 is TGTGCCAGTAGCCGGACACGGCTAGGACCATATGGCTACACCTTC.

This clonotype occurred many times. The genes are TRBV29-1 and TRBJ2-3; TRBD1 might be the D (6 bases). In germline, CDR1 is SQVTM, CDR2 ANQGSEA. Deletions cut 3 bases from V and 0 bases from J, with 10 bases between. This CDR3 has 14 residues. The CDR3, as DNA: TGCAGCGTTGATTACAGGGAAAGCACAGATACGCAGTATTTT. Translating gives CSVDYRESTDTQYF.

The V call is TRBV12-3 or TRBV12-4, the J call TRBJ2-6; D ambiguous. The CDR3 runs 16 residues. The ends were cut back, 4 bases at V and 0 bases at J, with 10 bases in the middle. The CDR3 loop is CASSSKWYSGANVLTF. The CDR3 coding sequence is TGTGCCAGCAGTTCAAAGTGGTACTCTGGGGCCAACGTCCTGACTTTC.

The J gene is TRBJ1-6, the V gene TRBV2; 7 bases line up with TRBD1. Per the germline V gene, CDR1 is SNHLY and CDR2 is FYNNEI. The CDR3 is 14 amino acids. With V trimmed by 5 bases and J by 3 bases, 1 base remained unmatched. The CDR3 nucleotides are TGTGCCAGCAGTAGGGACAGCTATAATTCACCCCTCCACTTT. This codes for CASSRDSYNSPLHF.

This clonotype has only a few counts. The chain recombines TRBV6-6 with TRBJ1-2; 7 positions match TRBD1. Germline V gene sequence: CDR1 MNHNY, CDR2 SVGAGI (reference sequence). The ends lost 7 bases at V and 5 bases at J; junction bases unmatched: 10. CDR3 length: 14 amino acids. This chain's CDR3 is CASKKGDRSYGYTF. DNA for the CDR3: TGTGCCAGCAAGAAAGGGGACAGAAGTTATGGCTACACCTTC.

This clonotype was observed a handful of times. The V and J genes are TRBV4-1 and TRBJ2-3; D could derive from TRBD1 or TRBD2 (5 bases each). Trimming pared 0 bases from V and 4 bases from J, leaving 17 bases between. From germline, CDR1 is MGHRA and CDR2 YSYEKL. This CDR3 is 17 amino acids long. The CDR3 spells CASSQDSGRAGADTQYF. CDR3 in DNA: TGCGCCAGCAGCCAAGATTCGGGACGGGCTGGCGCAGATACGCAGTATTTT.

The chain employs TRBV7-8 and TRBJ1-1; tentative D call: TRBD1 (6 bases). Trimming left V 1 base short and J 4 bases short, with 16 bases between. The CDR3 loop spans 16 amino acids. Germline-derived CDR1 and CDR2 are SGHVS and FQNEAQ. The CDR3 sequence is CASSLVYWGATTEAFF. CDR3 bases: TGTGCCAGCAGCTTAGTTTATTGGGGGGCGACCACTGAAGCTTTCTTT.

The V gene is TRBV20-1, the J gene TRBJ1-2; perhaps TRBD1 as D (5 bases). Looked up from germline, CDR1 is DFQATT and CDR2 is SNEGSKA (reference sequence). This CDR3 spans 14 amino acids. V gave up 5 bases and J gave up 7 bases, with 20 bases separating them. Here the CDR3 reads CSAGYGTDIFGYTF. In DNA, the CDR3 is TGCAGTGCTGGGTATGGGACGGACATTTTTGGCTACACCTTC.

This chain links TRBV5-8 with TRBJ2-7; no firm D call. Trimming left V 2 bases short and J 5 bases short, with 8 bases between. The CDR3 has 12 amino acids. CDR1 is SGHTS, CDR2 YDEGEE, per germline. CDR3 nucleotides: TGTGCCAGCAGCTTAGGTGCCGACGAGCAGTACTTC. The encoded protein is CASSLGADEQYF.

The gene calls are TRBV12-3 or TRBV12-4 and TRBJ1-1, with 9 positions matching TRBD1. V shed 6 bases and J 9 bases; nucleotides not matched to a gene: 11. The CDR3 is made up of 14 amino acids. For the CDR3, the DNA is TGTGCCAGCAGCCTGAGGGAGGGGACAGGGAAAGCTTTCTTT. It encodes CASSLREGTGKAFF.

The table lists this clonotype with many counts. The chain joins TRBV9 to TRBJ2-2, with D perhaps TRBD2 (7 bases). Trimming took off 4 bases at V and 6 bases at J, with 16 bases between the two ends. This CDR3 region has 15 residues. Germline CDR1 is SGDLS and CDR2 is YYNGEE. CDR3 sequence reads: CASSPGGGAAGELFF. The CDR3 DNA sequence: TGTGCCAGCAGCCCCGGTGGGGGGGCTGCCGGGGAGCTGTTTTTT.

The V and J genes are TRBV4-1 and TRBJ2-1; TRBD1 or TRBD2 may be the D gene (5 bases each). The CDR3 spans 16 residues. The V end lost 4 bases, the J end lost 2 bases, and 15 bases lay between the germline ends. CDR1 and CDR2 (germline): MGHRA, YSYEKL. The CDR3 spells CASSPIRDGPYNEQFF. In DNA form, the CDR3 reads TGCGCCAGCAGCCCCATCCGGGACGGACCCTACAATGAGCAGTTCTTC.

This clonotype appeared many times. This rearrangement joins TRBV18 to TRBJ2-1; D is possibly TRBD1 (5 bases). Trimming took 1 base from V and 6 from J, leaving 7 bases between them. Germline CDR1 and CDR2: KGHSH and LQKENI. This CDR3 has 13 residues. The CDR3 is CASSPQGRNEQFF. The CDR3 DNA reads TGTGCCAGCTCACCACAGGGGCGCAATGAGCAGTTCTTC.

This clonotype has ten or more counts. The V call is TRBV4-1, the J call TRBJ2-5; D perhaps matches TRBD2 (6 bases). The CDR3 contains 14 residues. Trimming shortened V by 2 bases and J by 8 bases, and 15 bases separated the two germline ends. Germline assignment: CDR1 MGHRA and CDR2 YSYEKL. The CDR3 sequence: CASSQPGARVTQYF. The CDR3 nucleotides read TGCGCCAGCAGCCAACCGGGAGCCCGGGTAACCCAGTACTTC.

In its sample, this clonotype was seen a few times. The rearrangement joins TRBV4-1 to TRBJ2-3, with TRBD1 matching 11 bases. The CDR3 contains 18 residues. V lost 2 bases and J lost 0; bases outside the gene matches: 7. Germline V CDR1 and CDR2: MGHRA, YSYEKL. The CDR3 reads CASSQLSGTGGSTDTQYF. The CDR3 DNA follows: TGCGCCAGCAGCCAACTTTCCGGGACAGGGGGGAGCACAGATACGCAGTATTTT.

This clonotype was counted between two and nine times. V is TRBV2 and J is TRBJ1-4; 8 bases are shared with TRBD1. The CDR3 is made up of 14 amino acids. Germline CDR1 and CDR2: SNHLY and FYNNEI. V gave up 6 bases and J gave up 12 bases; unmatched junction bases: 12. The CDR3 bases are TGTGCCAGCAGCCCCCGGGACAGGATTTCGGAACTGTTTTTT. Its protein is CASSPRDRISELFF.

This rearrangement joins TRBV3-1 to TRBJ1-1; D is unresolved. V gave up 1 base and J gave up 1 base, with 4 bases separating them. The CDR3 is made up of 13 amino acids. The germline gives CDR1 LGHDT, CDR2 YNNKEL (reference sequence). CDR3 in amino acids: CASSQGQNTEAFF. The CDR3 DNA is TGTGCCAGCAGCCAAGGGCAGAACACTGAAGCTTTCTTT.

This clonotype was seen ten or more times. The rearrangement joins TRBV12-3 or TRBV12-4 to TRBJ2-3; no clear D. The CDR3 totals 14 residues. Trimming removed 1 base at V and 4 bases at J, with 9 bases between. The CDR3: CASSLGTAADTQYF. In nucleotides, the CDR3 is TGTGCCAGCAGTTTAGGAACAGCTGCAGATACGCAGTATTTT.